This entry describes one T cell receptor beta chain. Its antigen is still unknown. Every patient relapsed after autologous stem cell transplantation, and brentuximab vedotin exposure varied. The method was immunoSEQ multiplex PCR; TCRdb's version includes in-frame clones alone and lacks a portion of them. The data hold 20,000 or so clones, with around three quarters observed a single time. Trimming took off 0 bases at V and 3 bases at J, with 17 bases between the two ends. The germline V gene has CDR1 GTSNPN and CDR2 SVGIG (reference sequence). This CDR3 has 16 residues. The data derive from a study of PD-1 blockade in classical Hodgkin lymphoma. Study-level background: Intravenous nivolumab at 3 mg/kg was given to patients every 2 weeks. Study-wide points: Before treatment, complete responders showed about the same diversity as newly diagnosed patients. Patients with an early start, nivolumab under 1 year after ASCT, were excluded.

Here the sequenced sample was peripheral blood mononuclear cells (PBMCs), taken before the second cycle of nivolumab. The receptor's source is a human donor with classical Hodgkin lymphoma. The chain couples TRBV30 to TRBJ1-1; D is possibly TRBD1 (5 bases). CDR3 sequence: CAWSVIWGVRHTEAFF. The CDR3 DNA is TGTGCCTGGAGTGTAATCTGGGGCGTTCGCCACACTGAAGCTTTCTTT.